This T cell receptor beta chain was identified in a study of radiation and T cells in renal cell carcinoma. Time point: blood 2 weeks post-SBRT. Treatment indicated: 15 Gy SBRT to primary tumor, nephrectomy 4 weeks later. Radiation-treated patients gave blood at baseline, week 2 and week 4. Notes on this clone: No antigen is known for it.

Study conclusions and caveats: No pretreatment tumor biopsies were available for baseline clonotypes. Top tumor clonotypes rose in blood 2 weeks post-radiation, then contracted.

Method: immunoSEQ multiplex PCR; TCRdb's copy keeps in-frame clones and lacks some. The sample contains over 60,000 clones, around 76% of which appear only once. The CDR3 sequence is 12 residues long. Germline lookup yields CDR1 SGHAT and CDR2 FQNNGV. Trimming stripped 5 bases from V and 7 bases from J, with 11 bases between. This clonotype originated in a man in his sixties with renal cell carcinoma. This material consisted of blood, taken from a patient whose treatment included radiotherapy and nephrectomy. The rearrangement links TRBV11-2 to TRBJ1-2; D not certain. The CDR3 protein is CASSPAAAGYTF. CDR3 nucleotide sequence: TGTGCCAGCAGCCCTGCGGCGGCTGGCTACACCTTC.